This is a list of T cell receptor beta chains from one sample in a study of OX40 agonist ivuxolimab in advanced cancers. The table came from immunoSEQ multiplex PCR; TCRdb's copy has only in-frame clones and leaves some out. This sample has 25,000 to 40,000 clones, with roughly 84% found just once. This specimen was CD4+ or CD8+ T cells sorted from blood, taken in a trial of the OX40 agonist ivuxolimab. These receptors originate from an adult with an advanced solid tumor such as melanoma, head and neck, liver or kidney cancer. The CDR3 runs from the conserved cysteine through the conserved F or W. The D gene is left open where the match is weak. The size field is filled for only some rows; it gives once, few, many or a size class.

v_gene: TRBV15; j_gene: TRBJ2-5; d_gene: -; abundance: -; CDR3nt: TGTGCCACCAGCAGTTCCGACAGCTTCCAAGAGACCCAGTACTTC; CDR3aa: CATSSSDSFQETQYF
v_gene: TRBV5-1; j_gene: TRBJ2-2; d_gene: -; abundance: -; CDR3nt: TGCGCCAGCAGCTTCGGCAGCGCGAACACCGGGGAGCTGTTTTTT; CDR3aa: CASSFGSANTGELFF
v_gene: TRBV28; j_gene: TRBJ1-1; d_gene: -; abundance: once; CDR3nt: TGTGCCAGCAGCTTTACCGGGCAGAACACTGAAGCTTTCTTT; CDR3aa: CASSFTGQNTEAFF
v_gene: TRBV27; j_gene: TRBJ1-1; d_gene: -; abundance: -; CDR3nt: TGTGCCAGCAGTTTCCAGGGCGACACTGAAGCTTTCTTT; CDR3aa: CASSFQGDTEAFF
v_gene: TRBV19; j_gene: TRBJ1-6; d_gene: -; abundance: -; CDR3nt: TGTGCCAGTAGCACCGGTGGCTCCTATAATTCACCCCTCCACTTT; CDR3aa: CASSTGGSYNSPLHF
v_gene: TRBV9; j_gene: TRBJ2-1; d_gene: -; abundance: -; CDR3nt: TGTGCCAGCAGTCAGGGCTACAATGAGCAGTTCTTC; CDR3aa: CASSQGYNEQFF
v_gene: TRBV28; j_gene: TRBJ1-1; d_gene: -; abundance: -; CDR3nt: TGTGCCAGCAGTTTTTTTGCGAACACTGAAGCTTTCTTT; CDR3aa: CASSFFANTEAFF
v_gene: TRBV7-2; j_gene: TRBJ2-1; d_gene: -; abundance: -; CDR3nt: TGTGCCAGCAGCTTAGTCGGGGCGGCCTACAATGAGCAGTTCTTC; CDR3aa: CASSLVGAAYNEQFF
v_gene: TRBV19; j_gene: TRBJ1-1; d_gene: -; abundance: -; CDR3nt: TGTGCCAGCGAGGAGGGGGGCGCGGGTGGAGCTTTCTTT; CDR3aa: CASEEGGAGGAFF
v_gene: TRBV28; j_gene: TRBJ1-5; d_gene: -; abundance: -; CDR3nt: TGTGCCAGCAGTACACCCTATAGCAATCAGCCCCAGCATTTT; CDR3aa: CASSTPYSNQPQHF